Listed below are T cell receptor beta chains from one sample, sequenced in a study of cytomegalovirus exposure and HLA in healthy donors. Some clones are missing from TCRdb's copy, which holds only in-frame ones; the method was immunoSEQ multiplex PCR. Of about 140,000 clones listed, around two thirds are singletons. Sequenced material: PBMCs. All receptors come from a woman between 40 and 50 years old in good health and CMV-seronegative. CDR3s include the opening cysteine and the closing phenylalanine or tryptophan. Fields, in order: clone size, D gene, J gene, V gene, CDR3 protein, CDR3 DNA. The D gene is left open where the match is weak. For some rows the clone size is stated as once, few or many, or as a class when expanded; others skip it.

clone_size: NA; d_call: TRBD1; j_call: TRBJ1-1; v_call: TRBV18; cdr3_aa: CASSPTGGPGTEAFF; cdr3_nt: TGTGCCAGCTCACCAACAGGGGGCCCCGGAACTGAAGCTTTCTTT
clone_size: few; d_call: NA; j_call: TRBJ1-1; v_call: TRBV18; cdr3_aa: CASSPLGQAPGANTEAFF; cdr3_nt: TGTGCCAGCTCACCCCTGGGTCAGGCTCCTGGGGCGAACACTGAAGCTTTCTTT
clone_size: NA; d_call: TRBD1; j_call: TRBJ2-7; v_call: TRBV5-6; cdr3_aa: CASSLGDSSYEQYF; cdr3_nt: TGTGCCAGCAGCTTGGGGGACAGTTCCTACGAGCAGTACTTC
clone_size: NA; d_call: TRBD1; j_call: TRBJ1-1; v_call: TRBV7-2; cdr3_aa: CASSRGTENTEAFF; cdr3_nt: TGTGCCAGCAGCCGAGGGACAGAGAACACTGAAGCTTTCTTT
clone_size: NA; d_call: TRBD1; j_call: TRBJ2-5; v_call: TRBV13; cdr3_aa: CASSLVGQGGFGETQYF; cdr3_nt: TGTGCCAGCAGCTTAGTCGGACAGGGAGGTTTTGGGGAGACCCAGTACTTC
clone_size: NA; d_call: TRBD2; j_call: TRBJ2-2; v_call: TRBV4-3; cdr3_aa: CASSQEPKRGADTGELFF; cdr3_nt: TGCGCCAGCAGCCAAGAACCCAAGCGGGGGGCGGACACCGGGGAGCTGTTTTTT
clone_size: once; d_call: NA; j_call: TRBJ1-2; v_call: TRBV14; cdr3_aa: CASSQVQGRGYTF; cdr3_nt: TGTGCCAGCAGCCAAGTTCAGGGGAGAGGCTACACCTTC
clone_size: NA; d_call: TRBD1; j_call: TRBJ1-5; v_call: TRBV25-1; cdr3_aa: CASSDLQGDQPQHF; cdr3_nt: TGTGCCAGCAGTGACTTACAGGGGGACCAGCCCCAGCATTTT
clone_size: NA; d_call: NA; j_call: TRBJ1-2; v_call: TRBV18; cdr3_aa: CASSPGRSDYGYTF; cdr3_nt: TGTGCCAGCTCACCAGGTCGATCAGACTATGGCTACACCTTC
clone_size: NA; d_call: TRBD1; j_call: TRBJ1-2; v_call: TRBV28; cdr3_aa: CASSQTGGYGYTF; cdr3_nt: TGTGCCAGCAGCCAGACAGGGGGCTACGGCTACACCTTC
clone_size: NA; d_call: TRBD2; j_call: TRBJ2-2; v_call: TRBV4-3; cdr3_aa: CASSQESLAGGPTGELFF; cdr3_nt: TGCGCCAGCAGCCAAGAAAGCCTAGCGGGGGGACCCACCGGGGAGCTGTTTTTT